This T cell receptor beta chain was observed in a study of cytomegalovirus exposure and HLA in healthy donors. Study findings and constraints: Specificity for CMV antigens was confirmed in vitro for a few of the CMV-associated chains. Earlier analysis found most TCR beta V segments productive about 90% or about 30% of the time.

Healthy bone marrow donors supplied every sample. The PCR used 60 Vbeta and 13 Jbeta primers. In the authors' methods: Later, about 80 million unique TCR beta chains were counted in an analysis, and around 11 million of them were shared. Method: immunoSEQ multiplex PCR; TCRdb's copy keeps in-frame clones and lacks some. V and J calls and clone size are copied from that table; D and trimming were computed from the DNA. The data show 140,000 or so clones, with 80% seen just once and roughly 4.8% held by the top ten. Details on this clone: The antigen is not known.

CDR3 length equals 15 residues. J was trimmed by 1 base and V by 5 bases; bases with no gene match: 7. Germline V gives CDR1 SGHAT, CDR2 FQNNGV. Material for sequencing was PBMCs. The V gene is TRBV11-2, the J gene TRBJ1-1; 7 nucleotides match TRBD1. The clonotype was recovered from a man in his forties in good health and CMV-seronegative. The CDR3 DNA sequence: TGTGCCAGCAGCCTGATTGACAGGGAGAACACTGAAGCTTTCTTT. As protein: CASSLIDRENTEAFF.